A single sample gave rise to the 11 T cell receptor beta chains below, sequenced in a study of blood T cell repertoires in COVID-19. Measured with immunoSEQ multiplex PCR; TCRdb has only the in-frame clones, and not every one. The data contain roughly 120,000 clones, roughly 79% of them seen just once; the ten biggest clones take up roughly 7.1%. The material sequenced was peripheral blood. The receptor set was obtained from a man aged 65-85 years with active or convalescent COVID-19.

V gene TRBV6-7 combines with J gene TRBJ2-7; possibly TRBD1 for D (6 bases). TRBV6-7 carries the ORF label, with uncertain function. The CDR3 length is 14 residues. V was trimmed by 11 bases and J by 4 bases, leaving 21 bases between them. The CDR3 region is CARRNTMQGYEQYF. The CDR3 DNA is TGTGCCCGCCGAAATACGATGCAGGGGTACGAGCAGTACTTC.

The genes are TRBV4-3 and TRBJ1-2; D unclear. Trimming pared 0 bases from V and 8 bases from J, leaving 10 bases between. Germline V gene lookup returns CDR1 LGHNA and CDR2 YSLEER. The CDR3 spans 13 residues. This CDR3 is CASSQELFWGYTF. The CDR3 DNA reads TGCGCCAGCAGCCAAGAACTGTTCTGGGGCTACACCTTC.

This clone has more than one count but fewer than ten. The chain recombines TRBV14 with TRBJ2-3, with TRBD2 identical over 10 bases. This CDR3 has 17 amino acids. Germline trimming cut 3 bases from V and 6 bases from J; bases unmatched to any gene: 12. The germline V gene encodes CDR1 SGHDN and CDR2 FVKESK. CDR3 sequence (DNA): TGTGCCAGCAGCCAGGCCACTCTAGCGGGAGCAACCGATACGCAGTATTTT. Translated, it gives CASSQATLAGATDTQYF.

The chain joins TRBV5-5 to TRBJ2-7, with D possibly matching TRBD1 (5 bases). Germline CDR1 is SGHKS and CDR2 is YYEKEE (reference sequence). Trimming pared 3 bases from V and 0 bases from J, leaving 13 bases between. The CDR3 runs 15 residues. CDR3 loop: CASSSSYQGSYEQYF. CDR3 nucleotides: TGTGCCAGCAGCTCCTCTTACCAGGGCTCCTACGAGCAGTACTTC.

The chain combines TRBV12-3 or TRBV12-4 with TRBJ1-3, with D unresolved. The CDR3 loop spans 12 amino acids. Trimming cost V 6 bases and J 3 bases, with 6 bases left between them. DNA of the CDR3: TGTGCCAGCAGGAGTGATGGAAACACCATATATTTT. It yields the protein CASRSDGNTIYF.

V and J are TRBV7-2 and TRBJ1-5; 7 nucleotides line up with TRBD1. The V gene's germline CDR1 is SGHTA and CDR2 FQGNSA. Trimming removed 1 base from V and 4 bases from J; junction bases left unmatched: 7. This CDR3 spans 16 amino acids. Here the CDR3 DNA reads TGTGCCAGCAGCTTAGTAGGGACAGAAACTAATCAGCCCCAGCATTTT. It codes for CASSLVGTETNQPQHF.

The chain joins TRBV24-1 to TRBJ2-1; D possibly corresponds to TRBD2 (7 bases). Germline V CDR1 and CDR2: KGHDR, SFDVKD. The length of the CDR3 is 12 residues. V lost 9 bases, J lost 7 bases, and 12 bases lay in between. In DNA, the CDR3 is TGTGCCACCCGAGGGGGGGGGAATGAGCAGTTCTTC. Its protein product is CATRGGGNEQFF.

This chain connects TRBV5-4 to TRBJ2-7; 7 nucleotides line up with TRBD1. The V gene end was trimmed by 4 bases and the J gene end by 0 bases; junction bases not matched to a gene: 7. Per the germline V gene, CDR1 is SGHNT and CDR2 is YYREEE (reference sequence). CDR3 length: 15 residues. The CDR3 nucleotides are TGTGCCAGCAGCCAGACAGGGTCCAGCTCCTACGAGCAGTACTTC. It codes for CASSQTGSSSYEQYF.

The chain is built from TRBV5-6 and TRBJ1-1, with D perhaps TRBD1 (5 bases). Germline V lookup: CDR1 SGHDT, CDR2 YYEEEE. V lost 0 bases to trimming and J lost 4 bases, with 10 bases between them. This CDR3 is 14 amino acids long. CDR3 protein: CASSLGSRGTEAFF. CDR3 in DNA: TGTGCCAGCAGCTTGGGCAGTAGGGGCACTGAAGCTTTCTTT.

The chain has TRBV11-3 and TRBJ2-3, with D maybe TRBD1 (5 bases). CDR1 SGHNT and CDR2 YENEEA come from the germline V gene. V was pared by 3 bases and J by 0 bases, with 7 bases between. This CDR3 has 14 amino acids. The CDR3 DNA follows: TGTGCCAGCAGCTTGACAGCTAGCACAGATACGCAGTATTTT. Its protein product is CASSLTASTDTQYF. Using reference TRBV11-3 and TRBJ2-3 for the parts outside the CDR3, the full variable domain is EAGVVQSPRYKIIEKKQPVAFWCNPISGHNTLYWYLQNLGQGPELLIRYENEEAVDDSQLPKDRFSAERLKGVDSTLKIQPAELGDSAVYLCASSLTASTDTQYFGPGTRLTVL.

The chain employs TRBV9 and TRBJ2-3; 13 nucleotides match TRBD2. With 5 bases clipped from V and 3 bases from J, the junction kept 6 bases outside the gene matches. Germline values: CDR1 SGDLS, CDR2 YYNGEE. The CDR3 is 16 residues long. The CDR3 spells CASSQGLAGVTDTQYF. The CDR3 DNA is TGTGCCAGCAGTCAAGGACTAGCGGGGGTTACAGATACGCAGTATTTT.